This T cell receptor (beta chain) was sequenced in a study of patients with pleural tuberculosis. In germline, CDR1 is KGHSH, CDR2 LQKENI. The CDR3 length is 14 residues. The V end was cut by 4 bases, the J end by 2 bases, with 9 bases between. This clonotype was observed many times. MiXCR, applied by TCRdb to the reads, yields one record per CDR3 protein. The sample consists of roughly 27,000 distinct CDR3 sequences, 15% to 20% of them appearing once. The chain links TRBV18 to TRBJ1-5; unclear D gene. The sample comprised peripheral blood. The receptor's source is a human donor with pleural tuberculosis. The CDR3, as DNA: TGTGCCAGCTCACTGGATCAAGGCAATCAGCCCCAGCATTTT. Translation: CASSLDQGNQPQHF.